This TCR beta chain was documented in a study of T cells in Graves' hyperthyroidism and ophthalmopathy. General study findings and limits: Most thyroid clonotypes expanded above 0.001 appeared in blood too.

The V end was cut by 3 bases, the J end by 9 bases, with 14 bases between. Germline CDR1 and CDR2: WNHNN and SYGVQD (reference sequence). This CDR3 has 14 residues. Template material for amplifying TCR beta CDR3 regions consisted of RNA transcripts. HTBI primers were used for first-round RT-PCR of the TCR CDR3. Each CDR3 protein gets one entry after TCRdb re-called the multiplex PCR reads with MiXCR. Among 130,000 to 150,000 distinct CDR3 sequences listed, 22% were seen once. With a duration under 2 months, the hyperthyroidism was newly diagnosed in patients aged 18 to 65. This clonotype was observed many times. Its antigen is unidentified.

This sequence joins TRBV10-1 and TRBJ1-4; D remains ambiguous. The TCR was taken from a woman in her forties or fifties with Graves' hyperthyroidism that later progressed to Graves' ophthalmopathy. Sequencing was performed on blood. CDR3 nucleotide sequence: TGCGCCAGCAGTGATGGGTCCTCGGCGAAAAAACTGTTTTTT. It codes for CASSDGSSAKKLFF.